The present T cell receptor (beta chain) was sequenced within a study of T cells in Graves' hyperthyroidism and ophthalmopathy (dated by TCRdb to between 2018 and 2020). Regarding the complete study: Peripheral blood was collected at initial diagnosis, before any treatment. To identify distinguishing TCR V-J signatures, a discovery cohort of 100 patients was used, comprising 43 with Graves' ophthalmopathy and 57 with stable Graves' hyperthyroidism. Prospective prediction of ophthalmopathy was tested in an independent validation cohort consisting of about 20 hyperthyroidism patients and approximately 16 patients who later progressed to ophthalmopathy. The 85 to 100 discovery patients were randomly split 7:3 into training and test sets. The study also compared thyroid tissue and blood T-cell repertoires from 6 or 7 Graves' hyperthyroidism patients. After sampling, hyperthyroidism patients received methimazole starting at 30 mg daily, and ophthalmopathy patients received high-dose intravenous methylprednisolone. The paper describes TCR Vbeta CDR3 sequencing of 135 peripheral blood samples, made up of under 50 ophthalmopathy patients, some 80 hyperthyroidism patients and 17 progressor patients.

Germline trimming: 9 bases from V, 3 bases from J; junction bases outside gene matches: 16. From its cysteine to its phenylalanine, the CDR3 spans 16 amino acids. The sequence is cut down to CDR3 DNA, 48 bases in frame from base 1. The germline V gene (reference sequence) supplies CDR1 MNHEY and CDR2 SMNVEV. Overall results and qualifications from the work: During validation, the model predicted progression to ophthalmopathy a median of around 7 months ahead of onset, with roughly 65% sensitivity and about 72% specificity. Blood samples also contained most of the expanded thyroid clonotypes (frequency above 0.001), which suggests that blood repertoires may reflect thyroid immune responses. No statistical method was used to set the sample size in advance, and investigators knew the group allocation. A 13 V-J signature model separated ophthalmopathy from stable hyperthyroidism, with roughly 88% sensitivity and just under 84% specificity in cross-validation and 80%/75% in testing.

This clonotype was counted ten times or more. The antigen it recognizes is unknown. Base qualities are not at hand, and no much larger clone is one base apart. Ophthalmopathy patients had moderately to severely active disease, Clinical Activity Score of at least 3, NOSPECS grade of at least 4, and duration under 3 months. Any patient with an uncontrolled infection, another autoimmune disease, pregnancy or lactation was excluded. Clinical symptoms, serum thyroxine and TRAb, thyroid ultrasound, and orbital computed tomography formed the basis for the diagnoses. PBMCs were separated from approximately 10 ml of fresh peripheral blood using Ficoll-Paque density gradient centrifugation. Total RNA was extracted with Trizol reagent, and quality was checked on an Agilent 2100 Bioanalyzer. TCR beta CDR3 regions were amplified from RNA transcripts. A first-round RT-PCR of the TCR CDR3 used the HTBI primer set with the Qiagen OneStep RT-PCR kit. A second multiplex PCR round built the libraries, followed by size selection and purification. Paired-end sequencing of the libraries was performed with 100 bp reads on an Illumina HiSeq2000. From the authors' description of their analysis: SOAPnuke was used to process the raw data, throwing out any read that contained adapters or uncalled bases, had a mean Phred below 15, or lacked an exact constant-primer or identifier match. COPE v1.2.5 was used to merge high-quality paired reads, and clonotypes were defined as unique nucleotide sequences. MiTCR v1.1 was used to align the clonotypes against IMGT TRBV, TRBD and TRBJ reference segments. The analysis included only V-J combinations with a frequency above 0.0001, which together covered about 99% of the repertoires. A TCS score was defined as the ratio between F50 (clonal expansion) and ExV (chaos), using BLOSUM62-based TCRdist between CDR3 peptides within each V-J. Welch's t-statistics and random forest reduced fewer than 550 V-J features to roughly 13, which were used in a naive Bayes classifier (R e1071). TCRdb took the public reads, trimmed them with fastp at Q25, ran MiXCR for clone calling and kept in-frame beta chains. CDR3 protein duplicates are merged, each entry listing the most common genes and DNA. For this entry, the V and J calls and clone size follow TCRdb and not the study's own pipeline. Recorded for this sample are nearly 600,000 distinct CDR3 sequences; 14% of them occurred a single time. 6.5% to 9% of the sample is taken by the ten largest.

Sequenced sample: blood. This receptor was taken from a woman aged 18-35 years with Graves' ophthalmopathy. The sequence links TRBV27 to TRBJ2-7; 8 junctional bases match TRBD1. The nucleotide sequence is TGTGCCAGTAAAACCGTAGGACAGGGCCCCCTCTACGAGCAGTACTTC. Translation gives CASKTVGQGPLYEQYF.